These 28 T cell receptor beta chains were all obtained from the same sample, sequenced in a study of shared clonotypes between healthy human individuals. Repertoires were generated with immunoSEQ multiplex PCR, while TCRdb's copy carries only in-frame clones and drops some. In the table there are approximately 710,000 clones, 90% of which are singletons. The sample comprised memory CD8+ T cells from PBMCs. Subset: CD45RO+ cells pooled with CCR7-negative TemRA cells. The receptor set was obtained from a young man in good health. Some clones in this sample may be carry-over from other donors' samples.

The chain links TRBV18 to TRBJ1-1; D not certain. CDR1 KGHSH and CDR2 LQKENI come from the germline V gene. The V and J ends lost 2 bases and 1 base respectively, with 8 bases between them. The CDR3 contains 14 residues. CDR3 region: CASSPGRENTEAFF. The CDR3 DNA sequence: TGTGCCAGCTCACCAGGGAGGGAGAACACTGAAGCTTTCTTT.

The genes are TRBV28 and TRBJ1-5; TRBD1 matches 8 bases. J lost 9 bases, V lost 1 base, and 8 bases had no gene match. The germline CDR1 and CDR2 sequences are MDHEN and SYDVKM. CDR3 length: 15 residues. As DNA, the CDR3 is TGTGCCAGCAGTTTATACAGGGGGGGCTTGGGGCCCCAGCATTTT. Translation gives CASSLYRGGLGPQHF.

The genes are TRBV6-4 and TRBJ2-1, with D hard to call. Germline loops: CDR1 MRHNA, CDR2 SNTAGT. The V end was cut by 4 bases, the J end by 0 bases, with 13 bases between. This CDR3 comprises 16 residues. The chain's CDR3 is CASSVSHASSYNEQFF. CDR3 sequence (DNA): TGTGCCAGCAGTGTCAGTCACGCCAGCTCCTACAATGAGCAGTTCTTC.

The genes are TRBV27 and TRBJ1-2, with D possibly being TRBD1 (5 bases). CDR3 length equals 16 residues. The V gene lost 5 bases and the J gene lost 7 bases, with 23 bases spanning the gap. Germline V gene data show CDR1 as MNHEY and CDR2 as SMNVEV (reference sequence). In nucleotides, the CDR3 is TGTGCCAGCAGTCCTCCACCCGGGACCCAGATGAGTGGCTACACCTTC. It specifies CASSPPPGTQMSGYTF.

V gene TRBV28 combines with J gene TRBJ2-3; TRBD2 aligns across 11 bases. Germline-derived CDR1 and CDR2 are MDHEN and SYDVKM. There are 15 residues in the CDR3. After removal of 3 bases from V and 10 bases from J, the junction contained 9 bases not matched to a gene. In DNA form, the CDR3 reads TGTGCCAGCAGTTTGACTCCCACTAGCGGGAGTGCGCAGTATTTT. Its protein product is CASSLTPTSGSAQYF.

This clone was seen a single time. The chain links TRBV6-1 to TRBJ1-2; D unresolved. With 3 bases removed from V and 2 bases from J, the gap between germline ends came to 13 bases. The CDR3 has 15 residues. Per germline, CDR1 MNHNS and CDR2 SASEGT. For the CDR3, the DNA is TGTGCCAGCAGTGAGGCGGGCAGCCGGAACTATGGCTACACCTTC. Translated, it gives CASSEAGSRNYGYTF.

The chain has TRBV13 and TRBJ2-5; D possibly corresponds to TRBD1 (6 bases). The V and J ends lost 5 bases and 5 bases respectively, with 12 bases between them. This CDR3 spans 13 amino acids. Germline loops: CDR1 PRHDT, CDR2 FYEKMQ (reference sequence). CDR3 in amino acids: CASSPRDTETQYF. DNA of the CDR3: TGTGCCAGCAGCCCTCGGGACACGGAGACCCAGTACTTC.

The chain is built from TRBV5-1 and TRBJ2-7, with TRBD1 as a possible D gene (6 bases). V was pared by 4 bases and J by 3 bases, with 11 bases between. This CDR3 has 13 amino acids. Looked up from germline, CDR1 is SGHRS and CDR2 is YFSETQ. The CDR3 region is CASSPDRFYEQYF. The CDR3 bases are TGCGCCAGCAGCCCCGACAGGTTCTACGAGCAGTACTTC.

CDR3 region: CASSLLGSGSPADEQFF. In DNA form, the CDR3 reads TGCGCCAGCAGCTTGTTAGGGTCCGGGTCACCGGCGGATGAGCAGTTCTTC. V is TRBV5-1 and J is TRBJ2-1; no reliable D call. The V gene's germline CDR1 is SGHRS and CDR2 YFSETQ. The CDR3 totals 17 residues. V was cut by 1 base and J by 8 bases, with 22 bases left in between.

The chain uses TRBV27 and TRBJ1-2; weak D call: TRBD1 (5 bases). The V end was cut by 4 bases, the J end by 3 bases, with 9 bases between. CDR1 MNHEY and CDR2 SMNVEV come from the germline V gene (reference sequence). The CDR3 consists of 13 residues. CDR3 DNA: TGTGCCAGCAGTTCAGGGTTAGACTATGGCTACACCTTC. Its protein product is CASSSGLDYGYTF.

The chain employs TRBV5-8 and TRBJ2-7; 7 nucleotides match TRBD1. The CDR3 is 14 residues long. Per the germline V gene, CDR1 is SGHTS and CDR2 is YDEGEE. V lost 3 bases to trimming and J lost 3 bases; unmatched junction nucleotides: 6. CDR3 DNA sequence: TGTGCCAGCAGCTATGGGACAGAAAGCTACGAGCAGTACTTC. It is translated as CASSYGTESYEQYF.

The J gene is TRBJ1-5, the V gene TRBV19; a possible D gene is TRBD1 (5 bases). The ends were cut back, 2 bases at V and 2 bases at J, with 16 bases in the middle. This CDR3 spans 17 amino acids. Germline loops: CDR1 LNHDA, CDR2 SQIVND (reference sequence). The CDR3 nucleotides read TGTGCCAGTAGTATAAAGGGTTGGGGGATTGGCAATCAGCCCCAGCATTTT. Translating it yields CASSIKGWGIGNQPQHF.

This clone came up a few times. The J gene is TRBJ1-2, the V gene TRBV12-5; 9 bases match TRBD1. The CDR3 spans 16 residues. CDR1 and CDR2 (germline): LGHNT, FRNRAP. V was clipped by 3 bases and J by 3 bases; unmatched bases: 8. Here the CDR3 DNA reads TGTGCTAGTGGTTTCGGGACAGGGCGTGAACACTATGGCTACACCTTC. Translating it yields CASGFGTGREHYGYTF. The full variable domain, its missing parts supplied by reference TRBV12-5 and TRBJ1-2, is DARVTQTPRHKVTEMGQEVTMRCQPILGHNTVFWYRQTMMQGLELLAYFRNRAPLDDSGMPKDRFSAEMPDATLATLKIQPSEPRDSAVYFCASGFGTGREHYGYTFGSGTRLTVV.

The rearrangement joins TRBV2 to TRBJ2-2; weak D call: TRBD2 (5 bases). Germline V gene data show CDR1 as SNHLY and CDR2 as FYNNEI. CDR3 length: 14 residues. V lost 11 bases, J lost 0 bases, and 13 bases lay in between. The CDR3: CAAQGSPNTGELFF. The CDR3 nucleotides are TGTGCCGCCCAAGGGAGCCCGAACACCGGGGAGCTGTTTTTT.

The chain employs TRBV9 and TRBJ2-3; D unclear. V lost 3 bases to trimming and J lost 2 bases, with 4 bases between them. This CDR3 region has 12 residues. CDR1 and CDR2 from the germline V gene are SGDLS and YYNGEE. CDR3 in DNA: TGTGCCAGCAGCGCGTACACAGATACGCAGTATTTT. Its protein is CASSAYTDTQYF.

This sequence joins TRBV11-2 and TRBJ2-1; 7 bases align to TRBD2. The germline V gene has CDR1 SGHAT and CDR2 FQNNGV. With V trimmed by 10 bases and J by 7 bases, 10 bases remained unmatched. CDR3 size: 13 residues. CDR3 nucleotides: TGTGCCACTTATCCGGGGGGACGGAATGAGCAGTTCTTC. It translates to CATYPGGRNEQFF.

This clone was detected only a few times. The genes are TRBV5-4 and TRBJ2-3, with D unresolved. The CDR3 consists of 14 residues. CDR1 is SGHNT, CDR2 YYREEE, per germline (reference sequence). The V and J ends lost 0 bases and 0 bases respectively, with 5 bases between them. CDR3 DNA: TGTGCCAGCAGCTTGGGGCGGAGCACAGATACGCAGTATTTT. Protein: CASSLGRSTDTQYF. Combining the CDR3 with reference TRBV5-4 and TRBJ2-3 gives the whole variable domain ETGVTQSPTHLIKTRGQQVTLRCSSQSGHNTVSWYQQALGQGPQFIFQYYREEENGRGNFPPRFSGLQFPNYSSELNVNALELDDSALYLCASSLGRSTDTQYFGPGTRLTVL.

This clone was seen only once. The CDR3 coding sequence is TGTGCCATCCGGGAAGGCTCCTACAATGAGCAGTTCTTC. Translated: CAIREGSYNEQFF. V usage is TRBV7-9 and J usage is TRBJ2-1; D might be TRBD2 (5 bases). Trimming shortened V by 10 bases and J by 0 bases, and 10 bases separated the two germline ends. The germline V gene encodes CDR1 SEHNR and CDR2 FQNEAQ (reference sequence). This CDR3 is built from 13 residues.

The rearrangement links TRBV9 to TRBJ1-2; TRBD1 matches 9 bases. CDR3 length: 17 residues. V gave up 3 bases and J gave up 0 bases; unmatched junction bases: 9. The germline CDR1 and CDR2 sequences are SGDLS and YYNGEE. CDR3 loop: CASSAGTGWGSNYGYTF. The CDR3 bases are TGTGCCAGCAGCGCCGGGACAGGGTGGGGGTCTAACTATGGCTACACCTTC.

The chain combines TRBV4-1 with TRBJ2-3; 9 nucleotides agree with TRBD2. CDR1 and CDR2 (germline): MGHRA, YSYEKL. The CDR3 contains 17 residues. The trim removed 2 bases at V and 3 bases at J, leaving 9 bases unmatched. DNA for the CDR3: TGCGCCAGCAGCCAAATCTTTGCGGGAGGGCCGACAGATACGCAGTATTTT. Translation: CASSQIFAGGPTDTQYF.

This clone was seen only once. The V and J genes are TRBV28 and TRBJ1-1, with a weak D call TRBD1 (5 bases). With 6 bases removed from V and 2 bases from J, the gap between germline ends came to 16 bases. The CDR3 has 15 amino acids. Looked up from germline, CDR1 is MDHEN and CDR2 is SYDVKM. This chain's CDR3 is CASSPVRGINTEAFF. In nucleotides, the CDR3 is TGTGCCAGCAGCCCCGTTCGGGGGATTAACACTGAAGCTTTCTTT.

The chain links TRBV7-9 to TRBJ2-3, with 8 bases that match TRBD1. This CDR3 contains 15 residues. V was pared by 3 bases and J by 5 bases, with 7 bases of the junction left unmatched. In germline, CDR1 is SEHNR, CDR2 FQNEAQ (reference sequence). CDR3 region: CASSFYGQGQDTQYF. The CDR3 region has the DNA TGTGCCAGCAGCTTCTATGGACAGGGTCAAGATACGCAGTATTTT.

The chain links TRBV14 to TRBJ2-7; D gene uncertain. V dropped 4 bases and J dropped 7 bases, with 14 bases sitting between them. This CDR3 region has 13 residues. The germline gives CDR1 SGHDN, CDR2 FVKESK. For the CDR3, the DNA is TGTGCCAGCAGCCTTTGGCCCACCCAAGAGCAGTACTTC. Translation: CASSLWPTQEQYF.

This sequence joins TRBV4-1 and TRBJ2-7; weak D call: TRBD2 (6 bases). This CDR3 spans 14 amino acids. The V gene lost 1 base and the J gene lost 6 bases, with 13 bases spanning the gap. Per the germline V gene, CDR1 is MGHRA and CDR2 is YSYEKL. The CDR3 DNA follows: TGCGCCAGCAGCCAAGGCCCGATGGGGGGCGAGCAGTACTTC. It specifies CASSQGPMGGEQYF.

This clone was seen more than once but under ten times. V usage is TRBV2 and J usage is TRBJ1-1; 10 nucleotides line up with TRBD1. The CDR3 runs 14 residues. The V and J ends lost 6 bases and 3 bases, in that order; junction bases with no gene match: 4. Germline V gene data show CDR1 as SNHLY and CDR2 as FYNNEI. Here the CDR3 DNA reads TGTGCCAGCAGGATGGGACAGGGGTACACTGAAGCTTTCTTT. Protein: CASRMGQGYTEAFF.

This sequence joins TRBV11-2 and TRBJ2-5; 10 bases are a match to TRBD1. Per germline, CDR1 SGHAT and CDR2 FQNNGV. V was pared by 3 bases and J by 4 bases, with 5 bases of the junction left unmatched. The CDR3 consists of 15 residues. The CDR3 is CASSFGTGVVETQYF. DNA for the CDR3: TGTGCCAGCAGCTTTGGGACAGGGGTAGTAGAGACCCAGTACTTC.

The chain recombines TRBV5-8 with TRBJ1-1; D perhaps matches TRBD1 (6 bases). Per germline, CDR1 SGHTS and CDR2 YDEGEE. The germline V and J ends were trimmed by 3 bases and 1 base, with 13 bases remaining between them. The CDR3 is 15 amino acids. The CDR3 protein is CASSSLGQKNTEAFF. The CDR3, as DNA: TGTGCCAGCAGCTCTCTTGGACAGAAGAACACTGAAGCTTTCTTT. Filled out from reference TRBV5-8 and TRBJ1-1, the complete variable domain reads EAGVTQSPTHLIKTRGQQATLRCSPISGHTSVYWYQQALGLGLQFLLWYDEGEERNRGNFPPRFSGRQFPNYSSELNVNALELEDSALYLCASSSLGQKNTEAFFGQGTRLTVV.

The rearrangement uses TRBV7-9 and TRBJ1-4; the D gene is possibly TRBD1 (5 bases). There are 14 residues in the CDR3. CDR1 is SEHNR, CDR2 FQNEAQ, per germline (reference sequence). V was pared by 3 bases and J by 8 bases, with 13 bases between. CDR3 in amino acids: CASSLGTEPEKLFF. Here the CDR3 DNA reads TGTGCCAGCAGCTTGGGGACGGAGCCCGAAAAACTGTTTTTT.